The 7 T cell receptor beta chains reported below all come from one sample, sequenced in a study of cytomegalovirus exposure and HLA in healthy donors. With 60 Vbeta and 13 Jbeta primers, the PCR was carried out. Generated by immunoSEQ multiplex PCR, the TCRdb table keeps only in-frame clones and is missing some. The top ten hold approximately 5.4% of the sample, which has 90,000 to 110,000 clones, 69% seen once. Sequencing used PBMCs. Source of these receptors: a woman in her 70s in good health and CMV-seropositive.

The V call is TRBV7-6, the J call TRBJ2-1, with D unresolved. The V end was cut by 5 bases, the J end by 6 bases, with 2 bases between. This CDR3 has 10 residues. The germline V gene has CDR1 SGHVS and CDR2 FNYEAQ. The chain's CDR3 is CASSRNEQFF. The CDR3 DNA reads TGTGCCAGCAGCCGCAATGAGCAGTTCTTC.

This chain links TRBV27 with TRBJ2-5; TRBD2 agrees at 13 bases. The trim removed 6 bases at V and 5 bases at J, leaving 15 bases unmatched. The CDR3 runs to 18 residues. Germline values: CDR1 MNHEY, CDR2 SMNVEV (reference sequence). The CDR3 loop reads CASSPYPRLAGGGETQYF. The CDR3 bases are TGTGCCAGCAGCCCCTACCCGAGACTAGCGGGGGGCGGCGAGACCCAGTACTTC.

CDR3 bases: TGTGCCAGCAGCTTAGGGGTCGTCGCGGTAGAGACCCAGTACTTC. Translation: CASSLGVVAVETQYF. This chain joins TRBV7-2 and TRBJ2-5; no clear D. This CDR3 contains 15 residues. CDR1 is SGHTA and CDR2 is FQGNSA in the germline V gene. V dropped 1 base and J dropped 4 bases, with 13 bases sitting between them.

This clone came up once. The V call is TRBV6-5, the J call TRBJ1-2, with 7 bases lining up with TRBD1. The trim removed 6 bases at V and 6 bases at J, leaving 7 bases unmatched. Germline-derived CDR1 and CDR2 are MNHEY and SVGAGI. The CDR3 extends over 13 amino acids. This CDR3 is CASRRTGFNGYTF. In nucleotides, the CDR3 is TGTGCCAGCAGAAGGACAGGATTCAATGGCTACACCTTC.

The V gene is TRBV6-1, the J gene TRBJ2-5, with 11 bases that match TRBD2. Germline lookup yields CDR1 MNHNS and CDR2 SASEGT. The CDR3 consists of 15 residues. V trimming: 7 bases; J trimming: 5 bases; junction bases outside the gene matches: 9. The CDR3 bases are TGTGCCAGCAAAACCGGGACTAGCGGAACGGAGACCCAGTACTTC. Protein: CASKTGTSGTETQYF.

This clone was picked up a small number of times. The chain recombines TRBV30 with TRBJ1-2; D might be TRBD1 (6 bases). Trimming pared 0 bases from V and 6 bases from J, leaving 17 bases between. Germline V gene lookup returns CDR1 GTSNPN and CDR2 SVGIG (reference sequence). The CDR3 contains 15 residues. CDR3 protein: CAWSVPLDRPHGYTF. CDR3 nucleotides: TGTGCCTGGAGTGTACCGCTCGACAGGCCCCATGGCTACACCTTC.

The CDR3 sequence: CASRSRDFNTGELFF. The DNA for the CDR3 is TGTGCCAGCAGGTCCCGGGACTTCAACACCGGGGAGCTGTTTTTT. The V gene is TRBV2, the J gene TRBJ2-2; possible D gene TRBD2, 6 bases. CDR3 length: 15 residues. Germline CDR1 and CDR2: SNHLY and FYNNEI. V lost 6 bases, J lost 2 bases, and 13 bases lay in between.